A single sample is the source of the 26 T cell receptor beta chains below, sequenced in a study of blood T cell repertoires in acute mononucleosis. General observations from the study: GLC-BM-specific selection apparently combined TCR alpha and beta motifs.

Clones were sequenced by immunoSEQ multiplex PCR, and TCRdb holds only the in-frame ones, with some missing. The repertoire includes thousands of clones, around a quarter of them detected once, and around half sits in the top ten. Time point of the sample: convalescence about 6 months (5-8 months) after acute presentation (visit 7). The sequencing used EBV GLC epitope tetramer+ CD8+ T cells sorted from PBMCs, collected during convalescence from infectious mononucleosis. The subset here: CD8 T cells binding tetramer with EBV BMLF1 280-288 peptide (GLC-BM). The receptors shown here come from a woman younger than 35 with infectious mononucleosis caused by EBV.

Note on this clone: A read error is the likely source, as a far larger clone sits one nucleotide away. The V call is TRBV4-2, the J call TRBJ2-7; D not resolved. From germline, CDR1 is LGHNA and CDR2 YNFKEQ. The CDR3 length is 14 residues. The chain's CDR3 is CASSQTAGSYKQYF. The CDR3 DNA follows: TGTGCCAGCAGCCAAACTGCAGGATCCTACAAGCAGTACTTC.

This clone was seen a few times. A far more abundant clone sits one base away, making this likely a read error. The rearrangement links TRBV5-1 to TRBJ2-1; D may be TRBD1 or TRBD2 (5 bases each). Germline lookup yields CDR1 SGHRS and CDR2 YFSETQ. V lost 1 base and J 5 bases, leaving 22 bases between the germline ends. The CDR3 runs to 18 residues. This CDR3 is CASSLRDGTSGPHNEQFF. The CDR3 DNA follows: TGCGCCAGCAGCTTGAGGGATGGGACCAGTGGACCTCACAATGAGCAGTTCTTC. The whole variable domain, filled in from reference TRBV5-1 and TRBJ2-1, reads KAGVTQTPRYLIKTRGQQVTLSCSPISGHRSVSWYQQTPGQGLQFLFEYFSETQRNKGNFPGRFSGRQFSNSRSEMNVSTLELGDSALYLCASSLRDGTSGPHNEQFFGPGTRLTVL.

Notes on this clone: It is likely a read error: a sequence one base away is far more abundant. CDR3 amino acids: CASSFHMTWANYGYTF. CDR3 in DNA: TGTGCCAGCAGTTTCCACATGACATGGGCGAACTATGGCTACACCTTC. The chain has TRBV13 and TRBJ1-2, with D unclear. The CDR3 extends over 16 amino acids. Germline V gene data show CDR1 as PRHDT and CDR2 as FYEKMQ (reference sequence). Trimming cost V 6 bases and J 2 bases, with 19 bases left between them.

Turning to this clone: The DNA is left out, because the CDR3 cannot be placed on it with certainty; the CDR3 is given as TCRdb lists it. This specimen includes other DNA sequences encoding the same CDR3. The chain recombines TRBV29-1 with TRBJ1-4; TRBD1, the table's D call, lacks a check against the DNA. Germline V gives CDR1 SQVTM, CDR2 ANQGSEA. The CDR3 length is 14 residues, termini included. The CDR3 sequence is CSVGTGGLMKNCFF.

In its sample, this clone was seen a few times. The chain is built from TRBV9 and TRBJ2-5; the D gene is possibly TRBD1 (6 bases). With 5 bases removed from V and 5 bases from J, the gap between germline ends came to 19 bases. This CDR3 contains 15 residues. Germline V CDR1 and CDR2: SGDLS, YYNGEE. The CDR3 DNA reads TGTGCCAGCAGTTACTCGGCAGGGGTTGGGGAGACCCAGTACTTC. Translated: CASSYSAGVGETQYF.

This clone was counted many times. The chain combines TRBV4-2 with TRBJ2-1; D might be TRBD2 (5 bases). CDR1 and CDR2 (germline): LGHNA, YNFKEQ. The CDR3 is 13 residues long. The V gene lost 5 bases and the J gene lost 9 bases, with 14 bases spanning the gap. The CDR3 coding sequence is TGTGCCAGCAGCTTAGCGAGCGGCGGTGAGCAGTTCTTC. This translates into CASSLASGGEQFF.

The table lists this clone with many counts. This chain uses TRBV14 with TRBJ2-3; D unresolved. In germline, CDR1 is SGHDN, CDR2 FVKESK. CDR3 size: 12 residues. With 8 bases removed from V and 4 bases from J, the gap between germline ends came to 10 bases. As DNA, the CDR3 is TGTGCCAGCGGATCCCGCCCAGATACGCAGTATTTT. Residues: CASGSRPDTQYF.

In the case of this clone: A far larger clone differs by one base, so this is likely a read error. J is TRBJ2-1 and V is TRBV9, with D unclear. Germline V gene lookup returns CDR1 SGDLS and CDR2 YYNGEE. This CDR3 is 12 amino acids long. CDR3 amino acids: CASNVVGNEQFF. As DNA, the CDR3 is TGTGCCAGCAACGTAGTAGGTAATGAGCAGTTCTTC.

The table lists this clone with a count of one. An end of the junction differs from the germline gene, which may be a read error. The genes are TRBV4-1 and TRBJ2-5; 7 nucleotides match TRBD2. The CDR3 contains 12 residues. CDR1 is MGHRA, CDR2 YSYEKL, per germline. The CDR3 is CASTTGGETQYF. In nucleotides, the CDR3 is TGTGCCAGCACGACGGGAGGAGAGACCCAGTACTTC.

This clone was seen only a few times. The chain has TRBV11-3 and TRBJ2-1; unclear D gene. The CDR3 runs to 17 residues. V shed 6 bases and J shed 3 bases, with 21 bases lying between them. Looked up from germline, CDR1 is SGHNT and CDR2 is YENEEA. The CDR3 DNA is TGTGCCAGCAGTTTATCCCCGCCATGGTGGGGCTACAATGAGCAGTTCTTC. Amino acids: CASSLSPPWWGYNEQFF.

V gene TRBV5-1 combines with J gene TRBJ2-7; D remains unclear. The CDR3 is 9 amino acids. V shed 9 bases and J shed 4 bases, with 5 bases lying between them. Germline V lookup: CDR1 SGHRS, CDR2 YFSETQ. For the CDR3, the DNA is TGCGCCATGTATTACGAGCAGTACTTC. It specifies CAMYYEQYF.

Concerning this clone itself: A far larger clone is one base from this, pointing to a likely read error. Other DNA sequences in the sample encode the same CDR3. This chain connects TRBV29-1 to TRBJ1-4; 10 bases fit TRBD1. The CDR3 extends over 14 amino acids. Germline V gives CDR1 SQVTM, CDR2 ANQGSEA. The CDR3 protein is CSVGTGGTNENLFF. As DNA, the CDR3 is TGCAGCGTTGGGACAGGGGGAACTAATGAAAATCTGTTTTTT.

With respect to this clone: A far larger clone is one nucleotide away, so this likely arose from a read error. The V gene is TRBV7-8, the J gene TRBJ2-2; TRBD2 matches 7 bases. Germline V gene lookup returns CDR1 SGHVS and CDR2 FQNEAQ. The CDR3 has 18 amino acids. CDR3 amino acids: CASSQDPPTSFDTGELFF. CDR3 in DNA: TGCGCCAGCAGCCAAGATCCCCCGACTAGCTTCGACACCGGGGAGCTGTTTTTT.

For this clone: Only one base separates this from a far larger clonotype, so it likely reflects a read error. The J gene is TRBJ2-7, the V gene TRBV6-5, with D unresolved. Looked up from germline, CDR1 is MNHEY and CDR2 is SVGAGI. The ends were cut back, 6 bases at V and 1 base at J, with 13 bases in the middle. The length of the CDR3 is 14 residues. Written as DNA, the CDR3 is TGTGCCAGCAGCCAAATTGCAGGATCCTACGAGCAGTACTTC. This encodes CASSQIAGSYEQYF.

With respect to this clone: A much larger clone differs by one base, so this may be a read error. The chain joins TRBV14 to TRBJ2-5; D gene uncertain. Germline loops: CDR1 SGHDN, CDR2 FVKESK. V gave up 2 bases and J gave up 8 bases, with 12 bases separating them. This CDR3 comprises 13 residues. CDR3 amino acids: CASSQSPWCTQYF. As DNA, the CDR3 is TGTGCCAGCAGCCAATCGCCGTGGTGTACCCAGTACTTC. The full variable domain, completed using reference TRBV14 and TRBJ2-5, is EAGVTQFPSHSVIEKGQTVTLRCDPISGHDNLYWYRRVMGKEIKFLLHFVKESKQDESGMPNNRFLAERTGGTYSTLKVQPAELEDSGVYFCASSQSPWCTQYFGPGTRLLVL.

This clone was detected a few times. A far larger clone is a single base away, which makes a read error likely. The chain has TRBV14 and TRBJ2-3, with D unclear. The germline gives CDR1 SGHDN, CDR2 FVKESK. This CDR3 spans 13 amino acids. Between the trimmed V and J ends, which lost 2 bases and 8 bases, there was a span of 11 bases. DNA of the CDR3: TGTGCCAGCAGCCAATCTCCCGGCTGTACGCAGTATTTT. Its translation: CASSQSPGCTQYF.

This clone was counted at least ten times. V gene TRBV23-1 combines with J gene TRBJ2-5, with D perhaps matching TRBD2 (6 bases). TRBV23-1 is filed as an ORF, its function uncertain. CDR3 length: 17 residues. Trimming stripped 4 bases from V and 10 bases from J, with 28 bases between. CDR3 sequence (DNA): TGCGCCAGCAGTCCGTCGTCGCGGGGTGTGGCTGCAAGAGACCAGTACTTC. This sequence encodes CASSPSSRGVAARDQYF.

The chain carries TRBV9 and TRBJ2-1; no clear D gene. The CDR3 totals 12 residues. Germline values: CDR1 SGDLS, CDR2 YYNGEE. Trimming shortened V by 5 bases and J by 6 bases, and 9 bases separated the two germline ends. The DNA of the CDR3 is TGTGCCAGCAGTGATCCGGGCAATGAGCAGTTCTTC. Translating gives CASSDPGNEQFF.

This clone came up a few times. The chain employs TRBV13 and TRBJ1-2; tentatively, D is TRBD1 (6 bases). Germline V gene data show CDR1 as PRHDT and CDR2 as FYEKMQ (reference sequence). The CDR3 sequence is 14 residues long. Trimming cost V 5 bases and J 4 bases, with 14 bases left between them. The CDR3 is CASSDEGGPYGYTF. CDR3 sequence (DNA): TGTGCCAGCAGCGACGAGGGGGGGCCCTATGGCTACACCTTC.

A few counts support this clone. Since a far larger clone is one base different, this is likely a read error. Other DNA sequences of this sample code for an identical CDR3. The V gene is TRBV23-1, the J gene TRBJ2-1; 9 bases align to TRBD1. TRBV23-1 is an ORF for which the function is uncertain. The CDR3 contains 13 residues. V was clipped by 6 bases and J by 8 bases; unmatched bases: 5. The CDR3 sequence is CASSATGGDEQFF. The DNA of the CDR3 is TGCGCCAGCAGCGCGACAGGGGGGGATGAGCAGTTCTTC.

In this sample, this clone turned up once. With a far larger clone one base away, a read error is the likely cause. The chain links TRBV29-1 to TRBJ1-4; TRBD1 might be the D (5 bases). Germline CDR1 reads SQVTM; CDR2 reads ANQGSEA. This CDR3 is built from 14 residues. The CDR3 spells CSVGSGGTNEKLVF. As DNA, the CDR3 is TGCAGCGTTGGGTCCGGGGGAACTAATGAAAAACTGGTTTTT. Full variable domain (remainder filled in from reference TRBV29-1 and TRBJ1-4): SAVISQKPSRDICQRGTSLTIQCQVDSQVTMMFWYRQQPGQSLTLIATANQGSEATYESGFVIDKFPISRPNLTFSTLTVSNMSPEDSSIYLCSVGSGGTNEKLVFGSGTQLSVL.

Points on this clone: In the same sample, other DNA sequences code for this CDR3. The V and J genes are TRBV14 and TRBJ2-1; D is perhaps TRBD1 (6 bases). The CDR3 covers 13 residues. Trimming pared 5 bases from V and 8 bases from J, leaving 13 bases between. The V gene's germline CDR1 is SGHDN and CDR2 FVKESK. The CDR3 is CASSVAGGDEQFF. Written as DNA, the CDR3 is TGTGCCAGCAGCGTAGCTGGGGGCGATGAGCAGTTCTTC.

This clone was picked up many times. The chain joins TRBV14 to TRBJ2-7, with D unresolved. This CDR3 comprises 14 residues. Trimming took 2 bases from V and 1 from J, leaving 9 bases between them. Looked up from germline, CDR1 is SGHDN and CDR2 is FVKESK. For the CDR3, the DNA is TGTGCCAGCAGCCAAATTGCAGGATCCTACGAGCAGTACTTC. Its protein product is CASSQIAGSYEQYF. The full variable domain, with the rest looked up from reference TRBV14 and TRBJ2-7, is EAGVTQFPSHSVIEKGQTVTLRCDPISGHDNLYWYRRVMGKEIKFLLHFVKESKQDESGMPNNRFLAERTGGTYSTLKVQPAELEDSGVYFCASSQIAGSYEQYFGPGTRLTVT.

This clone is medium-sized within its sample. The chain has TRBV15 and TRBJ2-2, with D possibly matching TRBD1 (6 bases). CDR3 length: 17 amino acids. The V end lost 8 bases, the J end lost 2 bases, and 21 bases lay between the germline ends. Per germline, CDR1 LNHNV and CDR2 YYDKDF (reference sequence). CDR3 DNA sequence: TGTGCCACCGGACCCGCCCTCAGGGGTAAAAACACCGGGGAGCTGTTTTTT. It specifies CATGPALRGKNTGELFF.

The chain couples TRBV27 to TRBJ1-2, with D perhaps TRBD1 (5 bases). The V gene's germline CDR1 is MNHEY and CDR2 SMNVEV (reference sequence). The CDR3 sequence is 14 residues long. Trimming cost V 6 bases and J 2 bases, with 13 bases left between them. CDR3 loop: CASSSFQGNYGYTF. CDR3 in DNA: TGTGCCAGCAGCTCGTTCCAGGGAAACTATGGCTACACCTTC.

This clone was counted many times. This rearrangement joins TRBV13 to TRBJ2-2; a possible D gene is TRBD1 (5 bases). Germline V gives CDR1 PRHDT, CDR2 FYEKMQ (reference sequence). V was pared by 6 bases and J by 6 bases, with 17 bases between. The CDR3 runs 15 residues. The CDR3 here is CASSEGRVAPGELFF. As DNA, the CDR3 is TGTGCCAGCAGTGAAGGCAGGGTAGCCCCCGGGGAGCTGTTTTTT. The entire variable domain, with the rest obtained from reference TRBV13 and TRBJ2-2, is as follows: AAGVIQSPRHLIKEKRETATLKCYPIPRHDTVYWYQQGPGQDPQFLISFYEKMQSDKGSIPDRFSAQQFSDYHSELNMSSLELGDSALYFCASSEGRVAPGELFFGEGSRLTVL.